This T cell receptor (beta chain) came from a study of STAT3 mutations in large granular lymphocyte leukemia. Using immunoSEQ multiplex PCR, the repertoire was profiled, and TCRdb retains in-frame clones only, with some absent. The table records 9,500 to 12,000 clones, 85% to 90% of them present only once. CDR3 length equals 13 residues. Looked up from germline, CDR1 is LNHDA and CDR2 is SQIVND (reference sequence). V dropped 6 bases and J dropped 1 base, with 9 bases sitting between them. General study results and limits: At least one immunodominant TCR beta clonotype appeared in every T-cell large granular lymphocyte leukemia patient.

This clone has a single count. What it binds is unknown. Sample: peripheral blood mononuclear cells. This sequence joins TRBV19 and TRBJ2-5; D is perhaps TRBD1 (6 bases). The sequence derives from a man older than 75 with T-cell large granular lymphocyte leukemia. Some clones in this sample may be carry-over from other donors' samples. The CDR3 protein is CASRLDSQETQYF. The CDR3 DNA reads as TGTGCCAGTAGATTGGACAGCCAAGAGACCCAGTACTTC.